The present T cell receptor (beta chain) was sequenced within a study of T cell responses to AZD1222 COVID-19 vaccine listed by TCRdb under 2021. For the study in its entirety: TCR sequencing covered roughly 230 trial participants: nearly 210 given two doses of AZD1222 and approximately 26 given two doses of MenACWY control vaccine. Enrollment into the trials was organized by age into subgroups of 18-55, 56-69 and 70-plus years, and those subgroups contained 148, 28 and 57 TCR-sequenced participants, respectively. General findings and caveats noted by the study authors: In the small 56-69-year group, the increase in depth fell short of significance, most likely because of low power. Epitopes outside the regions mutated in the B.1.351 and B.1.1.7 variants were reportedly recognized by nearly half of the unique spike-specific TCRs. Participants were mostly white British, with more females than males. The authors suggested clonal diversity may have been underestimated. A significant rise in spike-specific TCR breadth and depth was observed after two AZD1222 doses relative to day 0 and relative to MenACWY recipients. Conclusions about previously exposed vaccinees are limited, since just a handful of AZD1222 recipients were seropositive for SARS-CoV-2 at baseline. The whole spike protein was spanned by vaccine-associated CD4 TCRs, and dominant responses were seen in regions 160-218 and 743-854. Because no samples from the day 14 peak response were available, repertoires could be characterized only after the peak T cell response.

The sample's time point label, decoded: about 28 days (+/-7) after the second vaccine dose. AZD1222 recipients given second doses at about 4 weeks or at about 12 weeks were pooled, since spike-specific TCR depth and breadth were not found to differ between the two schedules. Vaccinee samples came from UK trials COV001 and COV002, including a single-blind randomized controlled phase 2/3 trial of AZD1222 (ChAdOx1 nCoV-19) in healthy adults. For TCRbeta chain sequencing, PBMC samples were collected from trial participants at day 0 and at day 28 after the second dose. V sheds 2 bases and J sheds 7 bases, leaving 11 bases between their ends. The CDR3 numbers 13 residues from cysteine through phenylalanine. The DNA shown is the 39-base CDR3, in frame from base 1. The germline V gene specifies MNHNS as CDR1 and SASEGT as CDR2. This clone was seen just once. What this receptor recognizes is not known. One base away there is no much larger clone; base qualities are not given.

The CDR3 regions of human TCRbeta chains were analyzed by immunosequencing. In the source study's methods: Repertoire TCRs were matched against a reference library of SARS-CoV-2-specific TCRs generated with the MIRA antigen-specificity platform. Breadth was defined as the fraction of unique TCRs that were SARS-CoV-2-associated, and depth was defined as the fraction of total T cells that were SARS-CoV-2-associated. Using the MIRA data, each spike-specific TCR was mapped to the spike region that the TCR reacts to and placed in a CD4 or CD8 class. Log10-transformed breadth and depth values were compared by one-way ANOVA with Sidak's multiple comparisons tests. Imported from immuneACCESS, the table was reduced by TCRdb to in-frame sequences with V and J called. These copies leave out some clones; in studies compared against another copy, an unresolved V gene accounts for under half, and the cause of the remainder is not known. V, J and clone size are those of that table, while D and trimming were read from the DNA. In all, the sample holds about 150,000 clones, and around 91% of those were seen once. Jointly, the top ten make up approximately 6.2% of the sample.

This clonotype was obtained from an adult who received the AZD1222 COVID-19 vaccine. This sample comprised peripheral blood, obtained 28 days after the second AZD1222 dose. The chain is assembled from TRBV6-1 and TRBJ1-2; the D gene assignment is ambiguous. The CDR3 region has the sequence CASSESMRVGYTF. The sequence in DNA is TGTGCCAGCAGTGAAAGTATGAGGGTTGGCTACACCTTC.